The 19 T cell receptor beta chains below come from one sample, sequenced in a study of T cells in Graves' hyperthyroidism and ophthalmopathy. The source material, RNA transcripts, was used to amplify TCR beta CDR3 regions. HTBI primers drove first-round RT-PCR of the TCR CDR3. TCRdb recomputed calls from the multiplex PCR reads with MiXCR, one row per CDR3 protein. This sample has more than 500,000 distinct CDR3 sequences, with 15% to 20% found just once. The specimen sequenced was blood. Source of these receptors: a woman aged 25-40 years with Graves' hyperthyroidism.

This clonotype was seen ten or more times. The V gene is TRBV11-2, the J gene TRBJ2-7; the D is unclear. Trimming removed 2 bases at V and 3 bases at J, with 11 bases between. From germline, CDR1 is SGHAT and CDR2 FQNNGV. The CDR3 spans 14 residues. CDR3 DNA: TGTGCCAGCAGCTTATTAACAGAAAACTACGAGCAGTACTTC. Encoded protein: CASSLLTENYEQYF.

Ten or more counts support this clonotype. This chain connects TRBV28 to TRBJ2-5; possibly TRBD2 for D (7 bases). V shed 4 bases and J shed 4 bases, with 19 bases lying between them. Per the germline V gene, CDR1 is MDHEN and CDR2 is SYDVKM. CDR3 length: 16 amino acids. The CDR3 protein is CASSWERDKGGETQYF. CDR3 DNA: TGTGCCAGCAGTTGGGAGCGGGACAAGGGGGGAGAGACCCAGTACTTC.

This chain joins TRBV14 and TRBJ2-7; D gene unclear. Germline-derived CDR1 and CDR2 are SGHDN and FVKESK. V shed 0 bases and J shed 4 bases, with 10 bases lying between them. The CDR3 covers 14 residues. The CDR3, as DNA: TGTGCCAGCAGCCAAGATAGGAGAGGTTACGAGCAGTACTTC. Translated: CASSQDRRGYEQYF.

This clonotype was picked up many times. The chain employs TRBV20-1 and TRBJ2-1, with 7 bases that match TRBD2. Trimming took 0 bases from V and 0 from J; bases not matched to a gene: 17. This CDR3 spans 20 amino acids. CDR1 is DFQATT, CDR2 SNEGSKA, per germline (reference sequence). The CDR3 region is CSARDPGHSASGSSYNEQFF. The CDR3 nucleotides read TGCAGTGCTAGAGATCCCGGACATTCTGCTAGCGGAAGCTCCTACAATGAGCAGTTCTTC.

The chain couples TRBV11-1 to TRBJ1-2; D is unclear. CDR1 and CDR2 from the germline V gene are SGHAT and FQDESV (reference sequence). Deletions cut 5 bases from V and 2 bases from J, with 9 bases between. This CDR3 has 13 amino acids. CDR3 sequence (DNA): TGTGCCAGCAGCGCAGGACCCAACTATGGCTACACCTTC. It translates to CASSAGPNYGYTF.

V usage is TRBV12-3 or TRBV12-4 and J usage is TRBJ2-1, with 9 bases identical to TRBD2. The CDR3 consists of 16 residues. V lost 5 bases, J lost 8 bases, and 13 bases stayed unmatched. The CDR3 is CASSPPIAGVGDEQFF. CDR3 in DNA: TGTGCCAGCAGTCCCCCGATAGCGGGAGTCGGAGATGAGCAGTTCTTC.

This clonotype was seen repeatedly, ten times or more. In DNA, the CDR3 is TGCGCCAGCAGTGAAGAGGGACAGGGGAGAAATGAGCAGTTCTTC. The encoded protein is CASSEEGQGRNEQFF. V gene TRBV10-1 combines with J gene TRBJ2-1; the match to TRBD1 covers 10 bases. J gave up 7 bases and V 3 bases, and 6 bases lay outside the gene matches. The length of the CDR3 is 15 residues. Germline V CDR1 and CDR2: WNHNN, SYGVQD (reference sequence).

The V call is TRBV12-3 or TRBV12-4, the J call TRBJ2-3; D is tentatively TRBD1 or TRBD2 (6 bases each). The V end lost 4 bases, the J end lost 6 bases, and 26 bases lay between the germline ends. The CDR3 length is 18 residues. The CDR3 coding sequence is TGTGCCAGCAGTTCCTATGGGGGGCAGTCGGGGAGGCGCGATACGCAGTATTTT. Translation: CASSSYGGQSGRRDTQYF.

This clonotype occurred many times. The chain's CDR3 is CATAQDSQGNYGYTF. The CDR3 region has the DNA TGTGCCACCGCCCAGGACAGCCAGGGAAACTATGGCTACACCTTC. The genes are TRBV27 and TRBJ1-2, with D maybe TRBD1 (6 bases). Germline CDR1 and CDR2: MNHEY and SMNVEV (reference sequence). There are 15 residues in the CDR3. V dropped 10 bases and J dropped 2 bases, with 20 bases sitting between them.

Many counts were recorded for this clonotype. J is TRBJ2-7 and V is TRBV5-1; D remains unclear. This CDR3 spans 13 amino acids. Germline V gene data show CDR1 as SGHRS and CDR2 as YFSETQ. Deletions cut 2 bases from V and 7 bases from J, with 13 bases between. CDR3 in amino acids: CASSFDKGNEQYF. The CDR3 DNA sequence: TGCGCCAGCAGCTTTGACAAAGGGAATGAGCAGTACTTC.

This chain joins TRBV29-1 and TRBJ1-2, with unresolved D. The CDR3 totals 15 residues. Germline assignment: CDR1 SQVTM and CDR2 ANQGSEA. V gave up 3 bases and J gave up 4 bases, with 18 bases separating them. The CDR3 protein is CSVDKLVGQPYGYTF. CDR3 nucleotides: TGCAGCGTTGATAAGCTCGTTGGGCAGCCCTATGGCTACACCTTC. The complete variable domain, with remaining parts taken from reference TRBV29-1 and TRBJ1-2, reads SAVISQKPSRDICQRGTSLTIQCQVDSQVTMMFWYRQQPGQSLTLIATANQGSEATYESGFVIDKFPISRPNLTFSTLTVSNMSPEDSSIYLCSVDKLVGQPYGYTFGSGTRLTVV.

This clonotype occurred many times. V and J are TRBV7-9 and TRBJ2-3; tentatively, D is TRBD2 (5 bases). Germline assignment: CDR1 SEHNR and CDR2 FQNEAQ (reference sequence). The V gene lost 6 bases and the J gene lost 1 base, with 14 bases spanning the gap. The CDR3 covers 15 residues. CDR3 DNA sequence: TGTGCCAGCAGTTCCCTCGGGGTGGGCACAGATACGCAGTATTTT. Translating gives CASSSLGVGTDTQYF.

This clonotype was seen ten or more times. For the CDR3, the DNA is TGTGCCAGCAGTTTACGTTTCTATGGCTACACCTTC. Its protein is CASSLRFYGYTF. This chain joins TRBV28 and TRBJ1-2; no reliable D call. Trimming shortened V by 2 bases and J by 4 bases, and 5 bases separated the two germline ends. Germline values: CDR1 MDHEN, CDR2 SYDVKM. The CDR3 has 12 amino acids.

At least ten counts were recorded for this clonotype. The genes are TRBV6-1 and TRBJ1-2; no clear D. The CDR3 is 15 residues long. Per the germline V gene, CDR1 is MNHNS and CDR2 is SASEGT. Trimming removed 7 bases from V and 0 bases from J, with 15 bases in between. The CDR3 DNA reads TGTGCCAGCATCGACTGGACCTCCTCTAACTATGGCTACACCTTC. Translation gives CASIDWTSSNYGYTF.

This clonotype was seen repeatedly, ten times or more. The V and J genes are TRBV5-1 and TRBJ2-1; no reliable D call. The CDR3 totals 14 residues. V was cut by 0 bases and J by 5 bases, with 9 bases left in between. CDR1 is SGHRS and CDR2 is YFSETQ in the germline V gene. The CDR3 reads CASSLEGPDNEQFF. Written as DNA, the CDR3 is TGCGCCAGCAGCTTGGAAGGGCCCGACAATGAGCAGTTCTTC.

This clonotype was picked up many times. The gene calls are TRBV5-1 and TRBJ2-7; D gene unclear. The germline CDR1 and CDR2 sequences are SGHRS and YFSETQ. V lost 0 bases and J lost 1, with 14 bases in between. This CDR3 has 16 residues. Here the CDR3 reads CASSLVSGSESYEQYF. The DNA of the CDR3 is TGCGCCAGCAGCTTGGTCAGTGGTAGTGAGTCCTACGAGCAGTACTTC.

This clonotype was detected many times. J is TRBJ2-7 and V is TRBV28, with TRBD1 as a possible D gene (5 bases). The CDR3 consists of 15 residues. V lost 6 bases and J 0 bases, leaving 15 bases between the germline ends. Looked up from germline, CDR1 is MDHEN and CDR2 is SYDVKM. CDR3 nucleotide sequence: TGTGCCAGCAGCCCTGACAGTTTTTACTCCTACGAGCAGTACTTC. As protein: CASSPDSFYSYEQYF.

This clonotype showed up many times. V is TRBV2 and J is TRBJ1-5; no firm D call. V was clipped by 3 bases and J by 5 bases, with 11 bases between them. CDR3 length: 14 residues. Looked up from germline, CDR1 is SNHLY and CDR2 is FYNNEI. The CDR3 here is CASSEDTEYQPQHF. The DNA of the CDR3 is TGTGCCAGCAGTGAGGATACGGAATATCAGCCCCAGCATTTT.

This clonotype was observed many times. This chain links TRBV28 with TRBJ2-3; no firm D call. V lost 2 bases and J lost 2, with 11 bases in between. The CDR3 consists of 15 residues. Germline loops: CDR1 MDHEN, CDR2 SYDVKM. CDR3 amino acids: CASSLPRRITDTQYF. The CDR3 coding sequence is TGTGCCAGCAGTTTACCTCGACGGATCACAGATACGCAGTATTTT. The full variable domain, in which reference TRBV28 and TRBJ2-3 provide the parts outside the CDR3, is DVKVTQSSRYLVKRTGEKVFLECVQDMDHENMFWYRQDPGLGLRLIYFSYDVKMKEKGDIPEGYSVSREKKERFSLILESASTNQTSMYLCASSLPRRITDTQYFGPGTRLTVL.